This is a list of T cell receptor beta chains from one sample in a study of blood T cell repertoires in COVID-19. Assay used: immunoSEQ multiplex PCR; TCRdb lists only in-frame clones, some missing. The table includes about 390,000 clones, more than 70% detected once. Sequencing was done on a sample of peripheral blood. The receptors come from a woman aged 55-70 years with COVID-19, enrolled during active disease. The CDR3 runs from the conserved cysteine through the conserved F or W. The order of the fields is CDR3 protein, CDR3 DNA, V gene, clone size, J gene, D gene. A D gene is named only where the DNA matches it firmly. Only some rows state a clone size, as once, few, many or a class for expanded clones.

CASSHGTSGGNEQFF | TGTGCCAGCTCACACGGGACTAGCGGGGGCAATGAGCAGTTCTTC | TRBV18 | . | TRBJ2-1 | TRBD2
CASSYPPKRGGDEQFF | TGTGCCAGCAGTTACCCCCCCAAGCGGGGGGGTGATGAGCAGTTCTTC | TRBV6-6 | . | TRBJ2-1 | TRBD2
CASSLAGGSSYEQYF | TGTGCCAGCAGCTTGGCCGGGGGAAGCTCCTACGAGCAGTACTTC | TRBV5-4 | . | TRBJ2-7 | .
CASSLSTGVKEKLFF | TGTGCCAGCAGCCTATCCACAGGGGTGAAGGAAAAACTGTTTTTT | TRBV3-1/TRBV3-2 | . | TRBJ1-4 | TRBD1
CASSNSGTGVDGYTF | TGCGCCAGCAGCAACTCCGGGACAGGGGTCGATGGCTACACCTTC | TRBV5-1 | . | TRBJ1-2 | TRBD1
CASSFSVVTEAFF | TGCGCCAGCAGCTTCAGTGTCGTCACTGAAGCTTTCTTT | TRBV5-1 | . | TRBJ1-1 | .
CASSYSPGDTGELFF | TGTGCCAGCAGTTACTCGCCCGGAGACACCGGGGAGCTGTTTTTT | TRBV6-6 | . | TRBJ2-2 | .
CASSSGTGSTDTQYF | TGTGCCAGCAGTTCGGGGACAGGGAGCACAGATACGCAGTATTTT | TRBV28 | . | TRBJ2-3 | TRBD1
CASSQGIWDRGRKEPQHF | TGTGCCAGCAGCCAAGGAATTTGGGACAGGGGGAGGAAGGAGCCCCAGCATTTT | TRBV3-1/TRBV3-2 | . | TRBJ1-5 | TRBD1
CASGSPPRDRGNRSVGYTF | TGTGCTAGTGGTTCCCCCCCCCGGGACAGGGGGAACCGGTCGGTTGGCTACACCTTC | TRBV12-5 | . | TRBJ1-2 | TRBD1
CASSPITGEAFF | TGTGCCAGCTCACCCATTACAGGGGAAGCTTTCTTT | TRBV18 | . | TRBJ1-1 | .
CASSKQGNQPQHF | TGTGCCAGCAGTAAACAGGGAAATCAGCCCCAGCATTTT | TRBV6-5 | . | TRBJ1-5 | .
CASSFHRPMNTEAFF | TGTGCCAGCAGTTTTCACAGGCCCATGAACACTGAAGCTTTCTTT | TRBV28 | . | TRBJ1-1 | .
CSVEKTLNTEAFF | TGCAGCGTTGAGAAAACACTGAACACTGAAGCTTTCTTT | TRBV29-1 | . | TRBJ1-1 | .
CATSDKSTGNNEQFF | TGTGCCACCAGTGATAAATCCACAGGTAACAATGAGCAGTTCTTC | TRBV24-1 | . | TRBJ2-1 | .
CASSLSAPPDTQYF | TGTGCCAGCAGCTTAAGCGCCCCACCAGATACGCAGTATTTT | TRBV7-2 | . | TRBJ2-3 | .
CASRVTGVEGYTF | TGTGCCAGCAGGGTTACAGGGGTAGAGGGCTACACCTTC | TRBV2 | . | TRBJ1-2 | TRBD1
CSAGPEGGYTF | TGCAGTGCTGGCCCCGAGGGAGGCTACACCTTC | TRBV20-1 | . | TRBJ1-2 | .
CASRGGTGKSNTIYF | TGTGCCAGCAGGGGGGGGACAGGGAAGTCAAACACCATATATTTT | TRBV6-6 | . | TRBJ1-3 | TRBD1
CASSLWDRGGYGYTF | TGTGCCAGCAGTTTATGGGACAGGGGGGGTTATGGCTACACCTTC | TRBV28 | . | TRBJ1-2 | TRBD1
CASGPEGTQYF | TGCGCCAGCGGTCCGGAGGGGACCCAGTACTTC | TRBV5-1 | . | TRBJ2-5 | .
CASSAGLAGNEQFF | TGTGCCAGCAGCGCAGGACTAGCGGGGAATGAGCAGTTCTTC | TRBV7-3 | . | TRBJ2-1 | TRBD2
CASSLGHSGNTIYF | TGTGCCAGCAGCTTGGGACACTCTGGAAACACCATATATTTT | TRBV5-4 | . | TRBJ1-3 | .
CASSWRGEQFF | TGTGCCAGCAGTTGGCGGGGCGAGCAGTTCTTC | TRBV6-5 | . | TRBJ2-1 | .
CASSIEVKGARNTEAFF | TGTGCCAGTAGTATAGAGGTCAAGGGGGCCAGGAACACTGAAGCTTTCTTT | TRBV19 | . | TRBJ1-1 | TRBD1
CASGRATGELFF | TGTGCTAGTGGGAGGGCCACCGGGGAGCTGTTTTTT | TRBV12-5 | once | TRBJ2-2 | .
CASSESGATNEKLFF | TGTGCCAGCAGTGAATCGGGTGCAACTAATGAAAAACTGTTTTTT | TRBV25-1 | . | TRBJ1-4 | .
CASSLYPQTGDNQPQHF | TGTGCCAGCAGTTTATATCCCCAGACAGGGGATAATCAGCCCCAGCATTTT | TRBV28 | . | TRBJ1-5 | TRBD1
CASSPGTGPSYEQYF | TGTGCCAGCAGTCCCGGGACAGGGCCATCTTACGAGCAGTACTTC | TRBV28 | . | TRBJ2-7 | TRBD1
CASSAGLQSYEQYF | TGTGCCAGCAGCGCCGGACTGCAATCCTACGAGCAGTACTTC | TRBV9 | . | TRBJ2-7 | .
CASSRLQGYEQYF | TGTGCCAGCAGCCGATTACAGGGTTACGAGCAGTACTTC | TRBV3-1/TRBV3-2 | . | TRBJ2-7 | .
CASSMGSWSNQPQHF | TGTGCCAGTAGTATGGGCAGTTGGAGCAATCAGCCCCAGCATTTT | TRBV19 | . | TRBJ1-5 | .
CASSSNAGLPMQYF | TGCGCCAGCAGCTCGAACGCGGGCCTACCGATGCAGTACTTC | TRBV5-1 | few | TRBJ2-7 | .
CASSENLAASYEQYF | TGCGCCAGCAGTGAGAACCTAGCGGCTTCCTACGAGCAGTACTTC | TRBV10-1 | . | TRBJ2-7 | TRBD2
CASSAQADTQYF | TGCGCCAGCAGCGCTCAGGCAGATACGCAGTATTTT | TRBV5-1 | . | TRBJ2-3 | .
CASSLAGGQETQYF | TGTGCCAGCAGCTTAGCGGGGGGGCAAGAGACCCAGTACTTC | TRBV7-9 | . | TRBJ2-5 | TRBD2
CASSIIGTEAFF | TGTGCCAGTAGTATAATCGGCACTGAAGCTTTCTTT | TRBV19 | . | TRBJ1-1 | .